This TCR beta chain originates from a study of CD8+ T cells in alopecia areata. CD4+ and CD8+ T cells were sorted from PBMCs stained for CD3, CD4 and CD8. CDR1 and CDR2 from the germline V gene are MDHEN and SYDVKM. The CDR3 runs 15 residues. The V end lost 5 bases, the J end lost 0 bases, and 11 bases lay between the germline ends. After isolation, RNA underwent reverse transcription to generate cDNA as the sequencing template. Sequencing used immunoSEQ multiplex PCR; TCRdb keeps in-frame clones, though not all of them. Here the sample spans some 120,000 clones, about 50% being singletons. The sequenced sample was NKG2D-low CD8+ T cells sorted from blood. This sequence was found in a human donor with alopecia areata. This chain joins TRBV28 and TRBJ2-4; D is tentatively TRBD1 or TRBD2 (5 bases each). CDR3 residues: CASSGTSLAKNIQYF. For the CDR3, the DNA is TGTGCCAGCAGTGGGACGTCGCTAGCCAAAAACATTCAGTACTTC.